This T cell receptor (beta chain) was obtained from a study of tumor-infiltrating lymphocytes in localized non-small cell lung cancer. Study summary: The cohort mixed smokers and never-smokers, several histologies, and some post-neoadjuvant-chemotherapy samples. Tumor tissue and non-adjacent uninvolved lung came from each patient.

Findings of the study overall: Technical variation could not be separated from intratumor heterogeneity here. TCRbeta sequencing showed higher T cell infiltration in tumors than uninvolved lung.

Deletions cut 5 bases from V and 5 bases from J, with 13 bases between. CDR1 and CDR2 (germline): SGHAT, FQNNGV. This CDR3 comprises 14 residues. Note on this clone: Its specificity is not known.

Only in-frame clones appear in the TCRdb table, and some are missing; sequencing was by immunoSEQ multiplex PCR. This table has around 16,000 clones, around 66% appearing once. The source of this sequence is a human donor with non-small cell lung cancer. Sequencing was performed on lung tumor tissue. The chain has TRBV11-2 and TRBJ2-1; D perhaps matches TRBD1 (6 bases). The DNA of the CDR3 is TGTGCCAGCAGCCCTAGGGGGAGTAACAATGAGCAGTTCTTC. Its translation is CASSPRGSNNEQFF.